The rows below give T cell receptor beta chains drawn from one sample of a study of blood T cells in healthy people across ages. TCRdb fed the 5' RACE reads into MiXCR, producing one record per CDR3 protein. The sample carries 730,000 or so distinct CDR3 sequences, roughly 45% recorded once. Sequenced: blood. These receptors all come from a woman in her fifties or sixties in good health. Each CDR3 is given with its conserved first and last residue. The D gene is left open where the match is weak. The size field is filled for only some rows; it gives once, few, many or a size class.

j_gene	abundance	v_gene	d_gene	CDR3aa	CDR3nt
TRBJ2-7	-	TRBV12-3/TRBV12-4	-	CVSSRVLNEQYF	TGTGTCAGCAGCAGGGTTTTGAACGAGCAGTACTTC
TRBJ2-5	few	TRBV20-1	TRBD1	CSARGTGVETQYF	TGCAGTGCTAGAGGGACAGGCGTTGAGACCCAGTACTTC
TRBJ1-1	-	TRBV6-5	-	CASSYWAEGNTEAFF	TGTGCCAGCAGTTACTGGGCGGAGGGGAACACTGAAGCTTTCTTT
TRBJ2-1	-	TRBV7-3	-	CASRETGNEQFF	TGTGCCAGCAGGGAGACAGGCAATGAGCAGTTCTTC
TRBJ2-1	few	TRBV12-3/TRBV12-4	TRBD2	CASSPPRGSDNEQFF	TGTGCCAGCAGTCCCCCCCGCGGGAGCGACAATGAGCAGTTCTTC
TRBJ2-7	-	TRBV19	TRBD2	CASRPSSGLALGYEQYF	TGTGCCAGTAGACCAAGTTCCGGACTAGCCCTCGGCTACGAGCAGTACTTC
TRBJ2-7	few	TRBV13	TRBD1	CASSPRGRGPYEQYF	TGTGCCAGCAGCCCCAGGGGGCGGGGTCCCTACGAGCAGTACTTC
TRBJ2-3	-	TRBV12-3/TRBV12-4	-	CASSRTISTDTQYF	TGTGCCAGCAGTAGGACGATTAGCACAGATACGCAGTATTTT
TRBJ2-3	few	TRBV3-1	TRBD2	CASSRGLAEPGTQYF	TGTGCCAGCAGCCGGGGACTAGCGGAGCCCGGTACGCAGTATTTT
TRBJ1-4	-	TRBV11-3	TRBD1	CASSPTGNTNEKLFF	TGTGCCAGCAGCCCGACAGGGAACACTAATGAAAAACTGTTTTTT
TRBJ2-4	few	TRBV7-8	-	CASSFMGLAKNIQYF	TGTGCCAGCAGCTTTATGGGGTTAGCCAAAAACATTCAGTACTTC
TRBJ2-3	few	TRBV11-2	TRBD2	CASSPRLAGTLDTQYF	TGTGCCAGCAGCCCCCGACTAGCGGGAACTCTAGATACGCAGTATTTT
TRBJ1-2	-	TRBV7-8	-	CASSFPTGTGDGYTF	TGTGCCAGCAGCTTCCCTACCGGGACCGGGGATGGCTACACCTTC
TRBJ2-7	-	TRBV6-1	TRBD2	CASSPLDRTSSYEQYF	TGTGCCAGCAGTCCCTTAGATCGGACTAGCAGCTACGAGCAGTACTTC
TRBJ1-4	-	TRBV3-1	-	CASSQVTGGNEKLFF	TGTGCCAGCAGCCAAGTGACTGGGGGTAATGAAAAACTGTTTTTT
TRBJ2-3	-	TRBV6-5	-	CASSYAFVPPDTQYF	TGTGCCAGCAGTTACGCCTTCGTCCCCCCAGATACGCAGTATTTT
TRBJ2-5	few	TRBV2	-	CASTWEQVTETQYF	TGTGCCAGCACGTGGGAGCAAGTTACGGAGACCCAGTACTTC
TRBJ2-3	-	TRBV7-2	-	CASSAFSPTDTQYF	TGTGCCAGCAGCGCTTTCTCCCCGACAGATACGCAGTATTTT
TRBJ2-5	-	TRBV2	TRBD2	CASSVEREYRETQYF	TGTGCCAGCAGTGTGGAGCGGGAGTATCGAGAGACCCAGTACTTC
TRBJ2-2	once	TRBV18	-	CASSPAGTLYTGELFF	TGTGCCAGCTCACCTGCCGGGACTTTATACACCGGGGAGCTGTTTTTT
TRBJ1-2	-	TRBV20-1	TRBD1	CSAKMDRGRRDYGYTF	TGCAGTGCTAAGATGGACAGGGGGAGAAGGGACTATGGCTACACCTTC
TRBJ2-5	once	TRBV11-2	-	CASSRPTDIQETQYF	TGTGCCAGCAGCCGACCGACAGACATTCAAGAGACCCAGTACTTC
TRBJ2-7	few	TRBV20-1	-	CSAMIPGSYEQYF	TGCAGTGCTATGATCCCCGGGTCCTACGAGCAGTACTTC
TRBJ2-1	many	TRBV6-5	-	CASTPTYTNEQFF	TGTGCCAGCACCCCAACTTACACCAATGAGCAGTTCTTC
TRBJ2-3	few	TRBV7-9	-	CASSYTTDTQYF	TGTGCCAGCAGCTACACCACAGATACGCAGTATTTT
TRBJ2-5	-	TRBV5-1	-	CASADVLGEVGETQYF	TGCGCCAGCGCCGACGTCCTAGGGGAAGTGGGCGAGACCCAGTACTTC
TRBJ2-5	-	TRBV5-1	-	CACSQGGRNNEQYF	TGCGCCTGCAGCCAGGGGGGCCGGAACAATGAGCAGTACTTC
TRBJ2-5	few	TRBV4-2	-	CASSPLGKGLETQYF	TGTGCCAGCAGCCCGCTAGGTAAGGGTCTGGAGACCCAGTACTTC
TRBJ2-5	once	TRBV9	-	CASSVGEGASGNEQYF	TGTGCCAGCAGCGTTGGGGAGGGGGCTTCCGGCAATGAGCAGTACTTC
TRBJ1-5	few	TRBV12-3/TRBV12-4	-	CASKWGNQPQHF	TGTGCCAGCAAGTGGGGCAATCAGCCCCAGCATTTT
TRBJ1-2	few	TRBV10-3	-	CAISESEDFRGYTF	-
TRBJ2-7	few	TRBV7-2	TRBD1	CASSPTGGWFSEQYF	TGTGCCAGCAGCCCCACAGGGGGCTGGTTTTCCGAGCAGTACTTC
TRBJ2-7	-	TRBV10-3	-	CAIGSDVTYEQYF	TGTGCCATCGGAAGCGACGTTACCTACGAGCAGTACTTC
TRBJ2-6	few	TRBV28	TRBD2	CASGEAGGGANVLTF	TGTGCCAGCGGTGAAGCGGGAGGGGGGGCCAACGTCCTGACTTTC
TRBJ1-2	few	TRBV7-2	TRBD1	CASSSRGILTNYGYTF	TGTGCCAGCAGCTCCAGGGGGATTTTGACTAACTATGGCTACACCTTC
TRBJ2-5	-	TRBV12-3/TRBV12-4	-	CVSRIQETQYF	TGTGTCAGCAGGATACAAGAGACCCAGTACTTC
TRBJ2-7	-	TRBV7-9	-	CASSLKEGPYEQYF	TGTGCCAGCAGCTTAAAGGAGGGCCCCTACGAGCAGTACTTC
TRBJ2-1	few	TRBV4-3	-	CASSRLADFYNEQFF	TGCGCCAGCAGCCGATTAGCTGACTTCTACAATGAGCAGTTCTTC
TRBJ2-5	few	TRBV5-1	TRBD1	CASSLGQGAYETQYF	TGCGCCAGCAGCCTTGGACAGGGGGCTTATGAGACCCAGTACTTC